The clone carrying this T cell receptor (beta chain) was observed many times. The antigen remains undetermined. The library targeted TCRbeta and was prepared with unique molecular identifiers. TCRdb reanalysed the PCR reads using MiXCR and keeps one entry per CDR3 protein. The data hold hundreds of thousands of distinct CDR3 sequences, with less than 15% observed a single time. This specimen belongs to a study of T-cell reconstitution after alpha-beta-depleted transplantation in children. The study, taken as a whole, reports: Newly produced T cells mostly provided counts and TCRbeta diversity after one year, as hyperexpanded clones declined. It was surviving recipient T cells and thymic progenitors that gave some patients high TCRbeta diversity at day 60.

Germline loops: CDR1 SGDLS, CDR2 YYNGEE. The CDR3 is made up of 15 amino acids. The trim removed 4 bases at V and 2 bases at J, leaving 5 bases unmatched. The rearrangement joins TRBV9 to TRBJ2-1; TRBD2 agrees at 8 bases. The sample in question was PBMCs, obtained before TCRalphabeta/CD19-depleted stem cell transplant. The sequence was collected from a girl aged 2-10 years with congenital amegakaryocytic thrombocytopenia, due to receive a stem cell transplant. In nucleotides, the CDR3 is TGTGCCAGCAGCCCCCGTAGCGGGACCTACAATGAGCAGTTCTTC. Its translation is CASSPRSGTYNEQFF.